The entry below describes one T cell receptor (beta chain). The CDR3 loop spans 12 amino acids. Germline V gene lookup returns CDR1 PRHDT and CDR2 FYEKMQ (reference sequence). Trimming left V 5 bases short and J 4 bases short, with 8 bases between. Authors' methods: By means of reference gene primer amplification, nucleated cell counts were estimated. Assay used: immunoSEQ multiplex PCR; TCRdb lists only in-frame clones, some missing. V, J and clone size are those of that table, while D and trimming were read from the DNA. This repertoire shows more than 300,000 clones, roughly 86% found once; its top ten account for roughly 1.9%. This record comes from a study of blood T cell repertoires in COVID-19.

This receptor was taken from a woman in her 30s with COVID-19, enrolled during active disease. The rearrangement links TRBV13 to TRBJ1-2; D uncertain. Sequencing was carried out using peripheral blood. DNA of the CDR3: TGTGCCAGCAGCCAACCGGGCTATGGCTACACCTTC. Protein sequence: CASSQPGYGYTF.